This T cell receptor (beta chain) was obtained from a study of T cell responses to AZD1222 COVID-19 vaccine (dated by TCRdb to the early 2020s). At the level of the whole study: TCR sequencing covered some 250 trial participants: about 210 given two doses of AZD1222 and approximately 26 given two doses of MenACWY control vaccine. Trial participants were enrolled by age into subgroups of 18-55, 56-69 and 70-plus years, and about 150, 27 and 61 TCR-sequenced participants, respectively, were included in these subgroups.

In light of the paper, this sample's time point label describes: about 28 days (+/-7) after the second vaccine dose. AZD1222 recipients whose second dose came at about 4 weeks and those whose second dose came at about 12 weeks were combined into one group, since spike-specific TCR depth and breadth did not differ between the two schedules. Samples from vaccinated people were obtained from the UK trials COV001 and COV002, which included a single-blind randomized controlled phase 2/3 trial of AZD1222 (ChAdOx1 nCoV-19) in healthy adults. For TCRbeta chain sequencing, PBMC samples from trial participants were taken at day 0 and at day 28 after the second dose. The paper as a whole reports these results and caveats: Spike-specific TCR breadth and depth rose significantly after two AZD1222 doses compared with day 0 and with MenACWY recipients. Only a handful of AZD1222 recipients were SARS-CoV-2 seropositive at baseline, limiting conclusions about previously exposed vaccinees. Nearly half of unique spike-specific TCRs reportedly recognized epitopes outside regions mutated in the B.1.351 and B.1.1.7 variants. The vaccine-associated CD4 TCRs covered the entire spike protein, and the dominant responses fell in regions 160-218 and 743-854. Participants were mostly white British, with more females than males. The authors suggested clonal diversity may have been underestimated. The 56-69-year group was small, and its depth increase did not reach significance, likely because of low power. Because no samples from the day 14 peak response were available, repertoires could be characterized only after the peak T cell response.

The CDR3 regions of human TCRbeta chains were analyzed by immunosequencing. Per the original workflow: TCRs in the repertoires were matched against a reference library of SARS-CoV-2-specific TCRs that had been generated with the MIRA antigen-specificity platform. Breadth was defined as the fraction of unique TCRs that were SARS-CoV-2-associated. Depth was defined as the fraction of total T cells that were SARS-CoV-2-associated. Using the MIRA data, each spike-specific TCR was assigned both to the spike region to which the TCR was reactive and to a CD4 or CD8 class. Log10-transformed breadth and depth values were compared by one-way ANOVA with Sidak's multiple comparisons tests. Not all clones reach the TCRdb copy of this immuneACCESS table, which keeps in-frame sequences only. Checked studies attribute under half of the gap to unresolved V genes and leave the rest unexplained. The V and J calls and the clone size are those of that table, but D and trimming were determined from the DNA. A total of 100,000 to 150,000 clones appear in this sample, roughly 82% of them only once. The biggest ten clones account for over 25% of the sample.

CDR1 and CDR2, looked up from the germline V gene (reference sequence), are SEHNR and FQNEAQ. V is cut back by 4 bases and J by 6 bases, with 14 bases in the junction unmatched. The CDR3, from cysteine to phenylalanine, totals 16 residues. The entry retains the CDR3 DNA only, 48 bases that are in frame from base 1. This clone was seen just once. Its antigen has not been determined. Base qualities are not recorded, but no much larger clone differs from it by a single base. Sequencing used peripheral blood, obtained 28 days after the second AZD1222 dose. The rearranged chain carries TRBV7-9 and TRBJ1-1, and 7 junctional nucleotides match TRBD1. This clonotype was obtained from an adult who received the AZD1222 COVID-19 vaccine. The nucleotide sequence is TGTGCCAGCAGCTCCCGACAGGGTGAAGTGCTATCTGAAGCTTTCTTT. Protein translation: CASSSRQGEVLSEAFF.